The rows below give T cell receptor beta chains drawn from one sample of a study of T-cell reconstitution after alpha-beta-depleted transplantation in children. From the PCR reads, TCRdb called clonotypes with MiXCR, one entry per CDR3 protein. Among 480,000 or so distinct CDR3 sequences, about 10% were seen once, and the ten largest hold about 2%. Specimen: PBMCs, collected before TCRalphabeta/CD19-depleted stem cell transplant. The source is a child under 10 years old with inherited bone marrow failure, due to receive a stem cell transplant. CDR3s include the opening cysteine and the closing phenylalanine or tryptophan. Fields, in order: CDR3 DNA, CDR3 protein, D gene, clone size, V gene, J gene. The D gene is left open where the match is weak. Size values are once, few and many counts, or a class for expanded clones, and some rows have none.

CDR3 DNA: TGTGCCAGCTCACCAGGACTAGCGGGAGGGACCGAGCAGTTCTTC; CDR3 protein: CASSPGLAGGTEQFF; D gene: TRBD2; clone size: many; V gene: TRBV18; J gene: TRBJ2-1
CDR3 DNA: TGCAGTGCGAAGGGACAGGGGAACACCGGGGAGCTGTTTTTT; CDR3 protein: CSAKGQGNTGELFF; D gene: TRBD1; clone size: many; V gene: TRBV20-1; J gene: TRBJ2-2
CDR3 DNA: TGTGCCAGCAGACGACTAGCGGGAGTCCCCAATGAGCAGTTCTTC; CDR3 protein: CASRRLAGVPNEQFF; D gene: TRBD2; clone size: many; V gene: TRBV6-2/TRBV6-3; J gene: TRBJ2-1
CDR3 DNA: TGTGCCAGCAGCGTACGACGAGATGGCTACACCTTC; CDR3 protein: CASSVRRDGYTF; D gene: -; clone size: few; V gene: TRBV9; J gene: TRBJ1-2
CDR3 DNA: TGTGCCAGCACCATATCCAGGACAGAGATTTCCTACGAGCAGTACTTC; CDR3 protein: CASTISRTEISYEQYF; D gene: -; clone size: few; V gene: TRBV11-2; J gene: TRBJ2-7
CDR3 DNA: TGCGCCAGCAGCCAAGGTTTGGGGGCGCTCGAGCAGTACTTC; CDR3 protein: CASSQGLGALEQYF; D gene: -; clone size: -; V gene: TRBV4-1; J gene: TRBJ2-7
CDR3 DNA: TGTGCCAGCAGTTTAGTCATGGGACTAGCGGGAATTAGTCGGCACCGGGAGCTGTTTTTT; CDR3 protein: CASSLVMGLAGISRHRELFF; D gene: TRBD2; clone size: many; V gene: TRBV28; J gene: TRBJ2-2
CDR3 DNA: TGCAGTGCTAGAGATAGGAGCGGGAGCTGGGAGCAGTACTTC; CDR3 protein: CSARDRSGSWEQYF; D gene: TRBD2; clone size: many; V gene: TRBV20-1; J gene: TRBJ2-7
CDR3 DNA: TGTGCCTCCGGTGGGGTCGGAAACATTCAGTACTTC; CDR3 protein: CASGGVGNIQYF; D gene: -; clone size: many; V gene: TRBV15; J gene: TRBJ2-4
CDR3 DNA: TGTGCCAGCAGCCACCCGGGACTAGCAAGCACAGATACGCAGTATTTT; CDR3 protein: CASSHPGLASTDTQYF; D gene: TRBD2; clone size: many; V gene: TRBV28; J gene: TRBJ2-3
CDR3 DNA: TGTGCCAGCAGCTTAAGTCTCCGGGTGCCCTACTACGAGCAGTACTTC; CDR3 protein: CASSLSLRVPYYEQYF; D gene: -; clone size: many; V gene: TRBV7-6; J gene: TRBJ2-7
CDR3 DNA: TGCGCCAGCAGCCTACGGAGTTTTGGCGACGAGCAGTACTTC; CDR3 protein: CASSLRSFGDEQYF; D gene: -; clone size: many; V gene: TRBV4-1; J gene: TRBJ2-7
CDR3 DNA: TGTGCCAGCAGCGGGACTAGCAGCGGTGAGCAGTTCTTC; CDR3 protein: CASSGTSSGEQFF; D gene: TRBD2; clone size: many; V gene: TRBV9; J gene: TRBJ2-1
CDR3 DNA: TGTGCCAGCAGCTTAGCGCCTTCTCTTGAGCAGTACTTC; CDR3 protein: CASSLAPSLEQYF; D gene: -; clone size: -; V gene: TRBV7-8; J gene: TRBJ2-7
CDR3 DNA: TGTGCCTGGAGTGTATCCCCCTGGGCCTCCGAGCAGTACTTC; CDR3 protein: CAWSVSPWASEQYF; D gene: -; clone size: few; V gene: TRBV30; J gene: TRBJ2-7
CDR3 DNA: TGTGCCAGCAGCTTTATGGAGCAGTTCTTC; CDR3 protein: CASSFMEQFF; D gene: -; clone size: few; V gene: TRBV7-9; J gene: TRBJ2-1
CDR3 DNA: TGTGCCAGCAGCCATATTAACACCGGGGAGCTGTTTTTT; CDR3 protein: CASSHINTGELFF; D gene: -; clone size: few; V gene: TRBV14; J gene: TRBJ2-2
CDR3 DNA: TGTGCCAGCAGCGTAGCAGTGGGACCTGGCTCCTACAATGAGCAGTTCTTC; CDR3 protein: CASSVAVGPGSYNEQFF; D gene: -; clone size: many; V gene: TRBV9; J gene: TRBJ2-1
CDR3 DNA: TGTGCCAGCAGTTACGCCAGTTTCTACGAGCAGTACTTC; CDR3 protein: CASSYASFYEQYF; D gene: -; clone size: many; V gene: TRBV6-2/TRBV6-3; J gene: TRBJ2-7
CDR3 DNA: TGTGCCTGCTCACCCTCTCAACAGGGGGGCAATGAGCAGTTCTTC; CDR3 protein: CACSPSQQGGNEQFF; D gene: TRBD1; clone size: -; V gene: TRBV18; J gene: TRBJ2-1
CDR3 DNA: TGCAGCGTTGAGGGGGACGGGCAGCCCCAGCATTTT; CDR3 protein: CSVEGDGQPQHF; D gene: -; clone size: many; V gene: TRBV29-1; J gene: TRBJ1-5
CDR3 DNA: TGTGCCACCAGCCAGGGTTACAATGAGCAGTTCTTC; CDR3 protein: CATSQGYNEQFF; D gene: -; clone size: many; V gene: TRBV15; J gene: TRBJ2-1
CDR3 DNA: TGTGCCAGCAGTTCACTAGCGGACGACACAGATACGCAGTATTTT; CDR3 protein: CASSSLADDTDTQYF; D gene: TRBD2; clone size: few; V gene: TRBV27; J gene: TRBJ2-3
CDR3 DNA: TGTGCCAGCAGCCAAGATTACGAGCGGACCTACGAGCAGTACTTC; CDR3 protein: CASSQDYERTYEQYF; D gene: -; clone size: many; V gene: TRBV4-2; J gene: TRBJ2-7
CDR3 DNA: TGCGCCAGCAGCGCGGCCGGGACTAGGGAAGAGACCCAGTACTTC; CDR3 protein: CASSAAGTREETQYF; D gene: TRBD2; clone size: many; V gene: TRBV5-1; J gene: TRBJ2-5
CDR3 DNA: TGTGCCAGCAGTTTCGGGGGTGAGTCCTACGAGCAGTACTTC; CDR3 protein: CASSFGGESYEQYF; D gene: -; clone size: many; V gene: TRBV7-9; J gene: TRBJ2-7
CDR3 DNA: TGCGCCAGCAGGCGCGACTACGAGCAGTACTTC; CDR3 protein: CASRRDYEQYF; D gene: -; clone size: few; V gene: TRBV5-1; J gene: TRBJ2-7
CDR3 DNA: TGCGCCAGCAGCCAGGGAACAGGAGGCAATCAGCCCCAGCATTTT; CDR3 protein: CASSQGTGGNQPQHF; D gene: -; clone size: many; V gene: TRBV4-3; J gene: TRBJ1-5
CDR3 DNA: TGCGCCACCCCTGAAGACGGATACTCCTACGAGCAGTACTTC; CDR3 protein: CATPEDGYSYEQYF; D gene: -; clone size: many; V gene: TRBV5-1; J gene: TRBJ2-7
CDR3 DNA: TGCAGCGTCCGGACTGCCTCCTACGAGCAGTACTTC; CDR3 protein: CSVRTASYEQYF; D gene: -; clone size: many; V gene: TRBV29-1; J gene: TRBJ2-7
CDR3 DNA: TGTGCCAGCAGCCTTATCCTGGAGACCCAGTACTTC; CDR3 protein: CASSLILETQYF; D gene: -; clone size: many; V gene: TRBV7-9; J gene: TRBJ2-5
CDR3 DNA: TGTGCCATCAGCCGCGGACAACCCGCGAACACCGGGGAGCTGTTTTTT; CDR3 protein: CAISRGQPANTGELFF; D gene: -; clone size: many; V gene: TRBV10-3; J gene: TRBJ2-2
CDR3 DNA: TGTGCCAGCAGCCCAACGGCGGGAGCTTCCTACAATGAGCAGTTCTTC; CDR3 protein: CASSPTAGASYNEQFF; D gene: TRBD2; clone size: many; V gene: TRBV27; J gene: TRBJ2-1
CDR3 DNA: TGCGCCAGCAGCGCAACGTTAGGTTTCTCCTACGAGCAGTACTTC; CDR3 protein: CASSATLGFSYEQYF; D gene: -; clone size: many; V gene: TRBV4-1; J gene: TRBJ2-7
CDR3 DNA: TGTGCCACTGAGGGACAGGGAAAAGAGACCCAGTACTTC; CDR3 protein: CATEGQGKETQYF; D gene: TRBD1; clone size: few; V gene: TRBV10-3; J gene: TRBJ2-5
CDR3 DNA: TGTGCCAGCTCACCAAATCCGGCTAACTCCTACGAGCAGTACTTC; CDR3 protein: CASSPNPANSYEQYF; D gene: -; clone size: -; V gene: TRBV18; J gene: TRBJ2-7
CDR3 DNA: TGCGCCAGCAGCCAAGAAGGTGTGGGCAGGGAAGAGACCCAGTACTTC; CDR3 protein: CASSQEGVGREETQYF; D gene: -; clone size: many; V gene: TRBV4-1; J gene: TRBJ2-5
CDR3 DNA: TGTGCCAGCAGCTTCCGGGACTCCCCCTACAATGAGCAGTTCTTC; CDR3 protein: CASSFRDSPYNEQFF; D gene: -; clone size: many; V gene: TRBV7-6; J gene: TRBJ2-1
CDR3 DNA: TGTGCCTGGAGTGTGATAGCGGGAGGCCTCTACAATGAGCAGTTCTTC; CDR3 protein: CAWSVIAGGLYNEQFF; D gene: TRBD2; clone size: many; V gene: TRBV30; J gene: TRBJ2-1
CDR3 DNA: TGTGCCAGCACCCCTAGGCTAGCGGGAGTTCACAATGAGCAGTTCTTC; CDR3 protein: CASTPRLAGVHNEQFF; D gene: TRBD2; clone size: many; V gene: TRBV12-3/TRBV12-4; J gene: TRBJ2-1
CDR3 DNA: TGCAGCGTGCTGGCAGGTGAAAACTCCTACGAGCAGTACTTC; CDR3 protein: CSVLAGENSYEQYF; D gene: -; clone size: many; V gene: TRBV29-1; J gene: TRBJ2-7
CDR3 DNA: TGCGCCAGCGGTTGGACTAGCGGCTCTGGGGCCAACGTCCTGACTTTC; CDR3 protein: CASGWTSGSGANVLTF; D gene: TRBD2; clone size: many; V gene: TRBV4-3; J gene: TRBJ2-6
CDR3 DNA: TGCAGTGCTATGCCCTTTAGCGGGAGGGGTAATACAGATACGCAGTATTTT; CDR3 protein: CSAMPFSGRGNTDTQYF; D gene: TRBD2; clone size: many; V gene: TRBV20-1; J gene: TRBJ2-3
CDR3 DNA: TGTGCCAGCAGCCCCCGACCCACTAGCGGGAGGCCATACGAGCAGTACTTC; CDR3 protein: CASSPRPTSGRPYEQYF; D gene: TRBD2; clone size: few; V gene: TRBV7-9; J gene: TRBJ2-7
CDR3 DNA: TGTGCCAGCAGCTTAGATGGCCATGACAGAGAAGCTTTCTTT; CDR3 protein: CASSLDGHDREAFF; D gene: -; clone size: few; V gene: TRBV7-2; J gene: TRBJ1-1
CDR3 DNA: TGTGCCAGCAGCTCAAGAGGGACAGGGAATTCACCCCTCCACTTT; CDR3 protein: CASSSRGTGNSPLHF; D gene: TRBD1; clone size: -; V gene: TRBV7-2; J gene: TRBJ1-6
CDR3 DNA: TGTGCCAGCAGTTTGATGCAGGGGGCAAGTGGTGAAAAACTGTTTTTT; CDR3 protein: CASSLMQGASGEKLFF; D gene: TRBD1; clone size: many; V gene: TRBV12-3/TRBV12-4; J gene: TRBJ1-4